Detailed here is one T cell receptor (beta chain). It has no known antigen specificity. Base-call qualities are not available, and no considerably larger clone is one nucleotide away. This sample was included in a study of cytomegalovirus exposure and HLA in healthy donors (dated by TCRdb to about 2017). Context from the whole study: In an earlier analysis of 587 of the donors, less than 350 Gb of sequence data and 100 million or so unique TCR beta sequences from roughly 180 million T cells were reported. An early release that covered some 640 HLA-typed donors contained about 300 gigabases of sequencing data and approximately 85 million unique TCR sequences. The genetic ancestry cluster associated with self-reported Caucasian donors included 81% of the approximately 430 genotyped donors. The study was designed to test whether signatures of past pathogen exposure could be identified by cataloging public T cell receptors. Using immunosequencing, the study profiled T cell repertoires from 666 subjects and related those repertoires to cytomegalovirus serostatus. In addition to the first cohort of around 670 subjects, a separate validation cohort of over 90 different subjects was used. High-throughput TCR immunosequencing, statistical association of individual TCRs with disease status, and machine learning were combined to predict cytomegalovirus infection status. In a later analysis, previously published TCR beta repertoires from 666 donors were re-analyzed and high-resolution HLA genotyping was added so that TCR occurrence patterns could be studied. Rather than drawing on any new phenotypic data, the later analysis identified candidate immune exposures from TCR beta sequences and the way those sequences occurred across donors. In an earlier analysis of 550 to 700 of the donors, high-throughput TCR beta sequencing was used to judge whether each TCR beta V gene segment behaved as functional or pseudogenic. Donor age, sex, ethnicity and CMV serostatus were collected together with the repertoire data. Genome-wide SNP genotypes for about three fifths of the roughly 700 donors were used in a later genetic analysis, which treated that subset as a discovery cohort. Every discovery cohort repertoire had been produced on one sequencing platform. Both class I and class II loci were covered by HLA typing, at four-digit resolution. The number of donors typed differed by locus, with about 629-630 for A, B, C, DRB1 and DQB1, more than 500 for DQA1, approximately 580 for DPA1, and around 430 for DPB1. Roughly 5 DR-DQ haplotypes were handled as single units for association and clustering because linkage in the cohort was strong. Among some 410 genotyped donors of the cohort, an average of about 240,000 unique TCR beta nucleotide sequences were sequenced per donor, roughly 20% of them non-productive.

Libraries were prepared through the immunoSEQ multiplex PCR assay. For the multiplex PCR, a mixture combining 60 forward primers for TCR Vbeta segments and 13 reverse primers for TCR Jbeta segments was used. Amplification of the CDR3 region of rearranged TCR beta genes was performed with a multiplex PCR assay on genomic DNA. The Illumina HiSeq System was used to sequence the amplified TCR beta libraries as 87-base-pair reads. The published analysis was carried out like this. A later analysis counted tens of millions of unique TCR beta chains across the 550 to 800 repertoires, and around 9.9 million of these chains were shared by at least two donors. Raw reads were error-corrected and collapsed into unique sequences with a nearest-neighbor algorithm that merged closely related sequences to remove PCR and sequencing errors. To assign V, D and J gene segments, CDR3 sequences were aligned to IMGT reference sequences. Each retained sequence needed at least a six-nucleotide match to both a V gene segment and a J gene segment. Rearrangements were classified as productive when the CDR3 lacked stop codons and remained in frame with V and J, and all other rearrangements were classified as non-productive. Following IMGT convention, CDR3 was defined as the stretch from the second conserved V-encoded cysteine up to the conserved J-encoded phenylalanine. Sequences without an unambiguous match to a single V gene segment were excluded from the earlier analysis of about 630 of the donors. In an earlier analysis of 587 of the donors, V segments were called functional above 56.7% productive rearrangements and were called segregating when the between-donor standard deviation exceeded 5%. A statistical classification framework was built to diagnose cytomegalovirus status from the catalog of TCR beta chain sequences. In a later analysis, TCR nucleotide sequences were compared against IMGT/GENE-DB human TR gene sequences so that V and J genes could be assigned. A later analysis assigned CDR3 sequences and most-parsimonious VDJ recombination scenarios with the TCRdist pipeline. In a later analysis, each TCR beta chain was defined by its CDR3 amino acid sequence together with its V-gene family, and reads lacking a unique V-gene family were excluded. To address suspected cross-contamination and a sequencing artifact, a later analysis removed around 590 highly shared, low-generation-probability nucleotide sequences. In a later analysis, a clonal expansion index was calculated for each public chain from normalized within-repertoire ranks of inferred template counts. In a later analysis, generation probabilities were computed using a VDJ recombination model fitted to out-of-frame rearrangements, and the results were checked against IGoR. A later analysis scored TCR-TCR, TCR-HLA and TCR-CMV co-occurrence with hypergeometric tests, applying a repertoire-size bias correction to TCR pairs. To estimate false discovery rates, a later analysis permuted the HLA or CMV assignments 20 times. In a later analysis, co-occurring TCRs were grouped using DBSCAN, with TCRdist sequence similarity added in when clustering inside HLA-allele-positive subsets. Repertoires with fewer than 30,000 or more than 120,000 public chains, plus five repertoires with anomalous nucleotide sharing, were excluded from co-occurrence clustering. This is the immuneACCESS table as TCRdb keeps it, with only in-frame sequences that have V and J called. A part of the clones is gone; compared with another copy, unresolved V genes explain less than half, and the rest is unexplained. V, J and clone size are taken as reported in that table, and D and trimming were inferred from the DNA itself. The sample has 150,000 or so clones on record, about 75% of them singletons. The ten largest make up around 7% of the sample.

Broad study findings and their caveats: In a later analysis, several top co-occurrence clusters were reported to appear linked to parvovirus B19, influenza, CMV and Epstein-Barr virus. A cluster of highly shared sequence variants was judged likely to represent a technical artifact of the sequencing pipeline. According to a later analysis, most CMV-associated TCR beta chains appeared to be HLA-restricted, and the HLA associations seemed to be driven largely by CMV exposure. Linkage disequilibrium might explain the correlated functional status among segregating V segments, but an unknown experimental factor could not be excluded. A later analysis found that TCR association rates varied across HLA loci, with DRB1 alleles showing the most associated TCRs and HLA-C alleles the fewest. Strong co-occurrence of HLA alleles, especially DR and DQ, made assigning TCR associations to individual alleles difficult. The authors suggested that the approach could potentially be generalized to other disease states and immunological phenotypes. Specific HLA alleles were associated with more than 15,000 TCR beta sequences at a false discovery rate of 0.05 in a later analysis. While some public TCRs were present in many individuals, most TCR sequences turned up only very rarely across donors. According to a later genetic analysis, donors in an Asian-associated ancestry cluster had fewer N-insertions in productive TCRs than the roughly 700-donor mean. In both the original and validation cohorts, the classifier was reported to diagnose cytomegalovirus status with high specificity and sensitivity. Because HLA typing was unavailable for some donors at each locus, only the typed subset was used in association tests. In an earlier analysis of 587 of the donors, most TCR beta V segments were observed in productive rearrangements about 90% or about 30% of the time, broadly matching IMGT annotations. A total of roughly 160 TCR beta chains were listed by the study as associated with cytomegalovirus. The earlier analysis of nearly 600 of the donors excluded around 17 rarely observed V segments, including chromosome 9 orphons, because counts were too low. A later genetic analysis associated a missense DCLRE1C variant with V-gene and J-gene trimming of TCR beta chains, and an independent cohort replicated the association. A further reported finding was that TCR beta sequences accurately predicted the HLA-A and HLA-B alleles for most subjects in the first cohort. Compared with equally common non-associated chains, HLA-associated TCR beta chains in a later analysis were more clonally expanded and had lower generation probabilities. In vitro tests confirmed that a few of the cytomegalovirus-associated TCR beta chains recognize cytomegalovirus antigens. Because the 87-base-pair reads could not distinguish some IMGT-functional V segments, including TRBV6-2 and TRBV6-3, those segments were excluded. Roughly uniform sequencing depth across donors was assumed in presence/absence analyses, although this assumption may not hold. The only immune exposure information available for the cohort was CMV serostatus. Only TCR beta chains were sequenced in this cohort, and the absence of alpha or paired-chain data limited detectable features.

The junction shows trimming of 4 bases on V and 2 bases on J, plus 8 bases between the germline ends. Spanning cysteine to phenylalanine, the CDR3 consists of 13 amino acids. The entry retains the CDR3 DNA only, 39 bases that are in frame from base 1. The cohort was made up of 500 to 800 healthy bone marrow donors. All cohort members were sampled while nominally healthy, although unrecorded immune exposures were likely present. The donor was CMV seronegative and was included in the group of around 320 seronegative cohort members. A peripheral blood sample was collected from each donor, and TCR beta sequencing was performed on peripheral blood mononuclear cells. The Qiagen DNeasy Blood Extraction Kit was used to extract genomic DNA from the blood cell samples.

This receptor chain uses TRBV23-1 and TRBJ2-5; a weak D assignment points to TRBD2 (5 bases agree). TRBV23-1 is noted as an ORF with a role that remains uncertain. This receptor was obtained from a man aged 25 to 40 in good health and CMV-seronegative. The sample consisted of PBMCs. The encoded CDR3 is CASSRAEQETQYF. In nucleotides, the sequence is TGCGCCAGCAGTCGAGCGGAGCAAGAGACCCAGTACTTC.